These 9 T cell receptor beta chains share one sample of origin, sequenced in a study of blood T cell repertoires in COVID-19. Here immunoSEQ multiplex PCR was the method, and the copy in TCRdb shows in-frame clones only, minus some. The profile shows a few hundred thousand clones, nearly 90% of them singletons. Material for sequencing was PBMCs or T cells enriched from blood (not recorded which). Every receptor here comes from a woman aged 25 to 39 who had recovered from COVID-19.

J is TRBJ1-2 and V is TRBV4-2, with TRBD1 matching over 7 bases. CDR1 and CDR2 (germline): LGHNA, YNFKEQ. The CDR3 runs 14 residues. V dropped 4 bases and J dropped 2; count of bases not matched to a gene: 4. The CDR3 loop reads CASSLDRENYGYTF. The CDR3 DNA reads as TGTGCCAGCAGCCTCGACAGGGAAAACTATGGCTACACCTTC.

The rearrangement uses TRBV18 and TRBJ2-1; 8 bases map to TRBD1. CDR3 length: 15 amino acids. The germline gives CDR1 KGHSH, CDR2 LQKENI. V lost 5 bases and J lost 8; bases outside the gene matches: 11. CDR3 protein: CASSSTPGGMHEQFF. CDR3 sequence (DNA): TGTGCCAGCTCATCTACCCCAGGGGGCATGCATGAGCAGTTCTTC.

The CDR3, as DNA: TGTGCCACCAGTGCCCCTCTTGGGAGAGAGACCCAGTACTTC. Protein: CATSAPLGRETQYF. This rearrangement joins TRBV24-1 to TRBJ2-5; TRBD2 might be the D (5 bases). Germline CDR1 and CDR2: KGHDR and SFDVKD. Trimming removed 5 bases from V and 4 bases from J, with 13 bases in between. This CDR3 has 14 amino acids.

The gene calls are TRBV6-5 and TRBJ1-6, with 7 bases that match TRBD1. The germline V gene has CDR1 MNHEY and CDR2 SVGAGI. This CDR3 comprises 16 residues. J lost 5 bases, V lost 0 bases, and 4 bases had no gene match. CDR3 amino acids: CASSYSGQGDNSPLHF. In DNA form, the CDR3 reads TGTGCCAGCAGTTACTCTGGCCAGGGGGATAATTCACCCCTCCACTTT.

This clone was recorded once. V is TRBV30 and J is TRBJ1-5; D is undetermined. CDR3 length: 15 amino acids. Germline CDR1 GTSNPN, CDR2 SVGIG (reference sequence). The V gene lost 0 bases and the J gene lost 3 bases, with 12 bases spanning the gap. CDR3: CAWSVNGLHNQPQHF. The CDR3 DNA reads as TGTGCCTGGAGTGTTAACGGACTGCACAATCAGCCCCAGCATTTT.

This chain uses TRBV5-1 with TRBJ2-5; D unresolved. The length of the CDR3 is 15 residues. Deletions cut 4 bases from V and 3 bases from J, with 16 bases between. Germline V lookup: CDR1 SGHRS, CDR2 YFSETQ. The CDR3 DNA reads TGCGCCAGCAGCAAAAAAACAGAAAGGAAAGAGACCCAGTACTTC. This translates into CASSKKTERKETQYF. Filled out from reference TRBV5-1 and TRBJ2-5, the complete variable domain reads KAGVTQTPRYLIKTRGQQVTLSCSPISGHRSVSWYQQTPGQGLQFLFEYFSETQRNKGNFPGRFSGRQFSNSRSEMNVSTLELGDSALYLCASSKKTERKETQYFGPGTRLLVL.

The chain recombines TRBV19 with TRBJ2-7; 10 nucleotides line up with TRBD1. The J segment lost 4 bases and the V segment lost 7 bases, leaving 7 bases of the junction unmatched. The CDR3 has 14 residues. Germline V CDR1 and CDR2: LNHDA, SQIVND (reference sequence). Here the CDR3 reads CASTPGQGFYEQYF. The CDR3 DNA follows: TGTGCCAGTACCCCGGGACAGGGGTTTTACGAGCAGTACTTC. Complete variable domain (other parts from reference TRBV19 and TRBJ2-7): DGGITQSPKYLFRKEGQNVTLSCEQNLNHDAMYWYRQDPGQGLRLIYYSQIVNDFQKGDIAEGYSVSREKKESFPLTVTSAQKNPTAFYLCASTPGQGFYEQYFGPGTRLTVT.

This CDR3 is CASSQIRGGAHTQYF. CDR3 nucleotide sequence: TGTGCCAGCAGCCAGATCCGGGGGGGCGCCCATACGCAGTATTTT. The rearrangement joins TRBV5-6 to TRBJ2-3; TRBD2 agrees at 8 bases. V lost 4 bases, J lost 7 bases, and 11 bases stayed unmatched. Germline lookup yields CDR1 SGHDT and CDR2 YYEEEE. The CDR3 runs 15 residues.

This sequence joins TRBV5-5 and TRBJ2-1; 7 bases map to TRBD1. Germline V CDR1 and CDR2: SGHKS, YYEKEE (reference sequence). V gave up 1 base and J gave up 3 bases; unmatched junction bases: 1. The CDR3 extends over 14 amino acids. The CDR3 DNA sequence: TGTGCCAGCAGCTTGAGGGACAGCTACAATGAGCAGTTCTTC. Encoded protein: CASSLRDSYNEQFF.